The clone carrying this TCR beta chain appeared many times. Its antigen remains unknown. Germline CDR1 reads MNHEY; CDR2 reads SVGEGT. The CDR3 spans 15 residues. The V and J ends lost 5 bases and 4 bases respectively, with 15 bases between them. Each CDR3 protein gets one entry after TCRdb re-called the 5' RACE reads with MiXCR. The data show around 250,000 distinct CDR3 sequences, with about 5.2% seen just once and 3% to 4% held by the top ten. The data stem from a study of T cells after yellow fever vaccination. Study in general: Low-cell-number fractions underwent preparation using SMART-Seq v4 Ultra Low Input. Study-wide results and caveats: Subsequent booster samples again held most clones from primary vaccination (96% CD4, just under 90% CD8). Researchers noted that a small share of clonotypes showed up in both CD4 and CD8 compartments.

Here the sequenced sample was CD4+ T cells sorted from PBMCs, taken on the day of the yellow fever booster vaccination. The TCR sequence derives from a man aged 18 to 30 who received the YFV17D yellow fever vaccine. The chain employs TRBV6-2 or TRBV6-3 and TRBJ1-5; weak D call: TRBD1 (6 bases). The CDR3 region is CASSPRGDGNQPQHF. For the CDR3, the DNA is TGTGCCAGCAGTCCCAGGGGAGATGGGAATCAGCCCCAGCATTTT.